The clone carrying this T cell receptor (beta chain) was seen only a few times. The CDR3 runs to 13 residues. Losses at the gene ends were 10 bases for V and 2 bases for J; bases not matched to a gene: 8. Looked up from germline, CDR1 is ENHRY and CDR2 is SYGVKD. These data come from a study of T-cell reconstitution after alpha-beta-depleted transplantation in children. Using unique molecular identifiers, the investigators prepared the TCRbeta library. TCRdb re-called the PCR reads with MiXCR, one entry per CDR3 protein. The table includes about 460,000 distinct CDR3 sequences, around 13% detected once.

Sample: PBMCs from the stem cell graft donor, taken from the stem cell graft. The J gene is TRBJ2-7, the V gene TRBV10-3; 7 bases are a match to TRBD2. The TCR originated in a human donor who donated a stem cell graft to a child with combined immunodeficiency. Here the CDR3 reads CATMGGGTYEQYF. CDR3 nucleotide sequence: TGTGCCACCATGGGCGGGGGAACCTACGAGCAGTACTTC.